Detailed here is one T cell receptor beta chain. In germline, CDR1 is SGHTA, CDR2 FQGNSA. The CDR3 runs to 17 residues. 5' RACE that incorporated UMI labels was used to prepare the TRB cDNA libraries. TCRdb reprocessed the 5' RACE reads, with one entry per CDR3 protein and no DNA. This sample lists about 48,000 distinct CDR3 sequences; its ten largest clones have 15%. The data were obtained in a study of CXCR3-negative and CXCR3-positive naive CD8 T cells. Material: memory CD8+ T cells from blood. The clonotype was recovered from a human donor in good health. Some clones in this sample may be carry-over from other donors' samples. The chain recombines TRBV7-2 with TRBJ2-1; without DNA, the TCRdb call of TRBD1 cannot be checked. CDR3 protein: CASSLATGEGSYNEQFF.